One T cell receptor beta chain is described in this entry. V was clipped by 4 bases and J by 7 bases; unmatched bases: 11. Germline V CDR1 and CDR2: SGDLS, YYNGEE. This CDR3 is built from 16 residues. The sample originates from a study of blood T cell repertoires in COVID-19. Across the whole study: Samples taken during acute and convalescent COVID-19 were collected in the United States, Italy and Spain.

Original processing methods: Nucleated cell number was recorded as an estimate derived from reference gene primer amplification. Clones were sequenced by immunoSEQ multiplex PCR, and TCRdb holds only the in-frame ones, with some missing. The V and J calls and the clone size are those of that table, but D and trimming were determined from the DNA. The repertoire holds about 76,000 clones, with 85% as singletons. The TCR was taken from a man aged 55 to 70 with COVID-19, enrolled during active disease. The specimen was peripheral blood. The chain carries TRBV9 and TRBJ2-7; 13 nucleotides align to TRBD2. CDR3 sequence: CASSTGGTSGAREQYF. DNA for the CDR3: TGTGCCAGCAGCACAGGAGGGACTAGCGGGGCCCGGGAGCAGTACTTC.